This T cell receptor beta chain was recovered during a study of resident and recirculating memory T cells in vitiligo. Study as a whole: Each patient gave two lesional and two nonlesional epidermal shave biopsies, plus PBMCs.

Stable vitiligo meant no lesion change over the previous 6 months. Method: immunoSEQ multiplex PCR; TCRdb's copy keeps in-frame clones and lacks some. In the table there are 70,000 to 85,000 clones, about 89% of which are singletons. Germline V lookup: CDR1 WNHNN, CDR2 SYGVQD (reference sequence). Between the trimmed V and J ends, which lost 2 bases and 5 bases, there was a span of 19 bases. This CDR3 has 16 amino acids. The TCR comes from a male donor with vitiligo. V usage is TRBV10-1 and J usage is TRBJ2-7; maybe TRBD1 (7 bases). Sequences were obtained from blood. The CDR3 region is CASSEKGTAGGHEQYF. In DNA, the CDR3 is TGCGCCAGCAGTGAGAAAGGGACAGCCGGGGGCCACGAGCAGTACTTC.